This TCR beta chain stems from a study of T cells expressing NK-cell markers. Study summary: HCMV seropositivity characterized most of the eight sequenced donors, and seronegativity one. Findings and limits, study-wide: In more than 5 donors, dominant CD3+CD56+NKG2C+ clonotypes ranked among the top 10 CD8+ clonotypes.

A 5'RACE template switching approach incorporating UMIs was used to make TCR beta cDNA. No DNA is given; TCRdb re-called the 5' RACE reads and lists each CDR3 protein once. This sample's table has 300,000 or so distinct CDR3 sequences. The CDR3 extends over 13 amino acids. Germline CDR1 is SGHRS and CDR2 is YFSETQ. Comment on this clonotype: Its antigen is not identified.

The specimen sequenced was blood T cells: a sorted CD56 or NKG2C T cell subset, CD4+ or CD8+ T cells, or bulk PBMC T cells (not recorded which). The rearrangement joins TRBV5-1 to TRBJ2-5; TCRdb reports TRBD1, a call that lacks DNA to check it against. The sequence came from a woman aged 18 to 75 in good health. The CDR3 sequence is CASSTQGAETQYF.